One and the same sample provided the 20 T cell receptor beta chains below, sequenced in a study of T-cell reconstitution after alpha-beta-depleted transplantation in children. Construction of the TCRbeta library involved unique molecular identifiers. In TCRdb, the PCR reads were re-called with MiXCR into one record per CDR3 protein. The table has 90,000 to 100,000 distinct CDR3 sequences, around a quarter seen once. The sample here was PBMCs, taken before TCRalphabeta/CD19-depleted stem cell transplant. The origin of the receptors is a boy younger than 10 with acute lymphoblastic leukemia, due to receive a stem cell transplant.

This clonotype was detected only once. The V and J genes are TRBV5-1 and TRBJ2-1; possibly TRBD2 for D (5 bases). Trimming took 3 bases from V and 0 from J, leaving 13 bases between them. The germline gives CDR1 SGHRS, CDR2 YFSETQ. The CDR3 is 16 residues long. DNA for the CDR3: TGCGCCAGCAGCTCCGGGGTTCCCAGCTCCTACAATGAGCAGTTCTTC. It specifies CASSSGVPSSYNEQFF. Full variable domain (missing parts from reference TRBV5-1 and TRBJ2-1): KAGVTQTPRYLIKTRGQQVTLSCSPISGHRSVSWYQQTPGQGLQFLFEYFSETQRNKGNFPGRFSGRQFSNSRSEMNVSTLELGDSALYLCASSSGVPSSYNEQFFGPGTRLTVL.

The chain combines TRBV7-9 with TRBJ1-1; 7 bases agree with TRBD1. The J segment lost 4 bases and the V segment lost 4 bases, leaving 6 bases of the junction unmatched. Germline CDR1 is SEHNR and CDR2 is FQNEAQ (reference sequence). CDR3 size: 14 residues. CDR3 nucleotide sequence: TGTGCCAGCAGCTCGGGACAGTTTTCCACTGAAGCTTTCTTT. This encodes CASSSGQFSTEAFF.

This CDR3 is CASSQDRFYEQYF. The CDR3 DNA reads as TGCGCCAGCAGCCAGGACAGATTCTACGAGCAGTACTTC. The V and J genes are TRBV5-1 and TRBJ2-7, with a weak D call TRBD1 (6 bases). Looked up from germline, CDR1 is SGHRS and CDR2 is YFSETQ. This CDR3 is 13 amino acids long. V was shortened by 4 bases and J by 3 bases, with 11 bases between the two germline ends.

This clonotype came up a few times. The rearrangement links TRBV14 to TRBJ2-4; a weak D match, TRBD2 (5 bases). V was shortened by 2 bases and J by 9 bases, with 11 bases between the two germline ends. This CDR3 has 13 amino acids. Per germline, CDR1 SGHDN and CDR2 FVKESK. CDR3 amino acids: CASSQNGNSIQYF. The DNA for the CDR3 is TGTGCCAGCAGCCAAAACGGGAACAGCATTCAGTACTTC.

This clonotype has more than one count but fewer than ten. The CDR3 is CASSRRTSGSIIGELFF. CDR3 nucleotides: TGTGCCAGCAGCCGCAGGACTAGCGGGAGTATTATCGGGGAGCTGTTTTTT. V gene TRBV27 combines with J gene TRBJ2-2; 13 bases map to TRBD2. The J segment lost 7 bases and the V segment lost 6 bases, leaving 11 bases of the junction unmatched. This CDR3 comprises 17 residues. The germline CDR1 and CDR2 sequences are MNHEY and SMNVEV (reference sequence).

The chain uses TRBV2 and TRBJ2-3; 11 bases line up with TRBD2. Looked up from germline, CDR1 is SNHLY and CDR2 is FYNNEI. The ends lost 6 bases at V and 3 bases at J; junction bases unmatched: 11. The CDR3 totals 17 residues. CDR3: CASRPGLAVRRTDTQYF. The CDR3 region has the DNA TGTGCCAGCAGGCCGGGACTAGCGGTTAGGCGGACAGATACGCAGTATTTT.

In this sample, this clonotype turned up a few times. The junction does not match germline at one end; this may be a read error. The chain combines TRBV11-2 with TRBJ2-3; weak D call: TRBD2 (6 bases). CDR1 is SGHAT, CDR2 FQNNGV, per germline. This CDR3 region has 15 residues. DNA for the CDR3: TGTGCCAGCAGCTTAGTGGGCGGGGCCACAGTTACGCAGTATTTT. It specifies CASSLVGGATVTQYF.

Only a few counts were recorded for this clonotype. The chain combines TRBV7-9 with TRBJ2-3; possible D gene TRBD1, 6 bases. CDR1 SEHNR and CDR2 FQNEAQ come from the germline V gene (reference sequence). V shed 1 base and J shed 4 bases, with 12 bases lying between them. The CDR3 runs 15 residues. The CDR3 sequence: CASSLVQGGADTQYF. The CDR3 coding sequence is TGTGCCAGCAGCTTAGTACAGGGTGGGGCAGATACGCAGTATTTT.

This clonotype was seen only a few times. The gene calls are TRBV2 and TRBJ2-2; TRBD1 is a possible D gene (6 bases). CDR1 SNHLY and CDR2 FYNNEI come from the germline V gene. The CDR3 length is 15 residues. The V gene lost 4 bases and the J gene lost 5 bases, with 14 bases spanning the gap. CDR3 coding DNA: TGTGCCAGCAGTGTATCACAGGGTGGGACCGGGGAGCTGTTTTTT. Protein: CASSVSQGGTGELFF.

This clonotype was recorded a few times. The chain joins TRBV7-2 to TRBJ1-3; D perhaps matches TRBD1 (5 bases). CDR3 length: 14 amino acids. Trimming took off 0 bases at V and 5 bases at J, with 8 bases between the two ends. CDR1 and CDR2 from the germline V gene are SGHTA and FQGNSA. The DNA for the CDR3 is TGTGCCAGCAGCTTAGCAACAGGTCGAAACACCATATATTTT. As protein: CASSLATGRNTIYF.

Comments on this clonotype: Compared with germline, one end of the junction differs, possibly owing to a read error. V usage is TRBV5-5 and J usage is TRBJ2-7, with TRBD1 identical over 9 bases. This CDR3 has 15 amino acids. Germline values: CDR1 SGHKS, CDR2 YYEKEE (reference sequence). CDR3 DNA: TGTGCCAGCAGTTTGGGACAGGGACTCTCCTACGAGCAGTACTTC. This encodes CASSLGQGLSYEQYF.

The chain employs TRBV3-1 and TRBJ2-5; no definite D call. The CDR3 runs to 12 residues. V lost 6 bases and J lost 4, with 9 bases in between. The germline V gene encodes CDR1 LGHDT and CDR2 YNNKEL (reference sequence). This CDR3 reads CASSLIPETQYF. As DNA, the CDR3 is TGTGCCAGCAGTCTAATCCCAGAGACCCAGTACTTC.

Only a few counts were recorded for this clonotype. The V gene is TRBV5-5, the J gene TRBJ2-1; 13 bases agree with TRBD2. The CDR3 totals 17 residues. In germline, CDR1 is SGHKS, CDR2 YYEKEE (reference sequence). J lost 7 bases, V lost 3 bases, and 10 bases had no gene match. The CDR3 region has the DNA TGTGCCAGCAGCTCCGTATTTACTAGCGGGAGGGGAAATGAGCAGTTCTTC. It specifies CASSSVFTSGRGNEQFF. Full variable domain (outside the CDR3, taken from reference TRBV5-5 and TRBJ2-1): DAGVTQSPTHLIKTRGQQVTLRCSPISGHKSVSWYQQVLGQGPQFIFQYYEKEERGRGNFPDRFSARQFPNYSSELNVNALLLGDSALYLCASSSVFTSGRGNEQFFGPGTRLTVL.

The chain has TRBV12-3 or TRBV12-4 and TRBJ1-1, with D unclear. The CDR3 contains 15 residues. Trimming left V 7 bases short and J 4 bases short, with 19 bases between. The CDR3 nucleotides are TGTGCCAGCACCGTCCTCTATGCGCGGGGCACTGAAGCTTTCTTT. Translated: CASTVLYARGTEAFF.

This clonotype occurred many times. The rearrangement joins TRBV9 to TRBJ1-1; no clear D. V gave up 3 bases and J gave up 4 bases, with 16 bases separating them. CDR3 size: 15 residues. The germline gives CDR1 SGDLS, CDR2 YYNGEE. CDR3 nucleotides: TGTGCCAGCAGCGCTCAACCGGGGATTGGCACTGAAGCTTTCTTT. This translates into CASSAQPGIGTEAFF.

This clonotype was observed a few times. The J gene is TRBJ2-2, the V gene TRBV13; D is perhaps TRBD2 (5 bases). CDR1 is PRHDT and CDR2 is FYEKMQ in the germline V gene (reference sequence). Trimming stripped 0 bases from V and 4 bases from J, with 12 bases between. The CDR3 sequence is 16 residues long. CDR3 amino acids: CASSLGRRRSTGELFF. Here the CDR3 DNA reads TGTGCCAGCAGCTTAGGCCGGAGGAGAAGCACCGGGGAGCTGTTTTTT.

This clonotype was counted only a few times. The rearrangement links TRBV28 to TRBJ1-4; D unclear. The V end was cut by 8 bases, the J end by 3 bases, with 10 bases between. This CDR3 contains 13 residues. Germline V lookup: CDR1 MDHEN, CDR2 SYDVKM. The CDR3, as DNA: TGTGCCAGCCAAAAGCCCTCTAATGAAAAACTGTTTTTT. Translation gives CASQKPSNEKLFF.

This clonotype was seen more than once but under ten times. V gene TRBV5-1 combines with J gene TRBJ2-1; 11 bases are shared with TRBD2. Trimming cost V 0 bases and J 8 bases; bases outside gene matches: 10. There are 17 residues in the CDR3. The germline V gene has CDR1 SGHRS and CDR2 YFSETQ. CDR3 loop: CASSLGGTSGLLDEQFF. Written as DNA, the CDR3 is TGCGCCAGCAGCTTGGGGGGGACTAGCGGATTGTTGGATGAGCAGTTCTTC.

The CDR3 DNA is TGTGCCAGCAGCTCAGGACAGGGGGCAAGTGCCTACGAGCAGTACTTC. This codes for CASSSGQGASAYEQYF. The chain combines TRBV7-9 with TRBJ2-7; TRBD1 matches 11 bases. J lost 2 bases, V lost 4 bases, and 7 bases had no gene match. Germline lookup yields CDR1 SEHNR and CDR2 FQNEAQ (reference sequence). This CDR3 spans 16 amino acids.

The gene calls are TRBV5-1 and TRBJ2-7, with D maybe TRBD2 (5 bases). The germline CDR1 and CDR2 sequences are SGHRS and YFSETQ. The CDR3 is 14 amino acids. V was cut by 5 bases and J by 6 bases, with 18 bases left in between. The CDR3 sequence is CASSPGIEGAEQYF. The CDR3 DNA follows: TGCGCCAGCAGTCCCGGGATAGAGGGAGCCGAGCAGTACTTC.